One and the same sample provided the 5 T cell receptor beta chains below, sequenced in a study of blood T cell repertoires in COVID-19. Repertoires were generated with immunoSEQ multiplex PCR, while TCRdb's copy carries only in-frame clones and drops some. The sample has about 290,000 clones, over 80% seen once. The sample was peripheral blood. Receptor source: a woman between 45 and 65 years old with active or convalescent COVID-19.

The J gene is TRBJ1-3, the V gene TRBV10-3; the D is unclear. Germline-derived CDR1 and CDR2 are ENHRY and SYGVKD. The germline V and J ends were trimmed by 6 bases and 3 bases, with 12 bases remaining between them. This CDR3 contains 14 residues. The CDR3 region has the DNA TGTGCCATCAGCTTTGACACTCGTGGAAACACCATATATTTT. Encoded protein: CAISFDTRGNTIYF.

The rearrangement joins TRBV7-9 to TRBJ1-2, with a tentative D call TRBD1 (6 bases). Trimming cost V 4 bases and J 5 bases, with 20 bases left between them. CDR3 length: 16 amino acids. Germline V lookup: CDR1 SEHNR, CDR2 FQNEAQ (reference sequence). CDR3 nucleotides: TGTGCCAGCAGCTCACAGGGAGTCCCCACAGTTTATGGCTACACCTTC. It encodes CASSSQGVPTVYGYTF.

The J gene is TRBJ1-6, the V gene TRBV6-6, with TRBD1 identical over 8 bases. CDR3 size: 15 residues. After removal of 6 bases from V and 5 bases from J, the junction contained 6 bases not matched to a gene. Germline V gene data show CDR1 as MNHNY and CDR2 as SVGAGI (reference sequence). The CDR3 bases are TGTGCCAGCAGACCACCGGGACAGGATAATTCACCCCTCCACTTT. This sequence encodes CASRPPGQDNSPLHF.

The chain employs TRBV24-1 and TRBJ1-1; TRBD1 might be the D (6 bases). The CDR3 is 15 residues long. Germline values: CDR1 KGHDR, CDR2 SFDVKD. V was cut by 3 bases and J by 9 bases, with 19 bases left in between. CDR3 sequence reads: CATSDNTPTGIQAFF. DNA of the CDR3: TGTGCCACCAGTGATAACACCCCTACAGGGATCCAAGCTTTCTTT.

The chain is built from TRBV9 and TRBJ2-5; D unresolved. The CDR3 is 16 amino acids. In germline, CDR1 is SGDLS, CDR2 YYNGEE. V was cut by 0 bases and J by 2 bases, with 14 bases left in between. DNA for the CDR3: TGTGCCAGCAGCGTAGGGCCGATACCCCTTCAAGAGACCCAGTACTTC. It specifies CASSVGPIPLQETQYF. The entire variable domain, with the rest obtained from reference TRBV9 and TRBJ2-5, is as follows: DSGVTQTPKHLITATGQRVTLRCSPRSGDLSVYWYQQSLDQGLQFLIQYYNGEERAKGNILERFSAQQFPDLHSELNLSSLELGDSALYFCASSVGPIPLQETQYFGPGTRLLVL.